This T cell receptor (beta chain) is drawn from a study of blood T cells in healthy people across ages. A second about 7 to 11 cycle PCR used barcoded and J-beta primers. MiXCR, applied by TCRdb to the 5' RACE reads, yields one record per CDR3 protein. The sample has roughly 1.9 million distinct CDR3 sequences, roughly two fifths seen once. The count of this clonotype is one. Sequenced input: blood. The sequence derives from a human donor in good health.

The CDR3 DNA reads as TGTGCCAGCAGCCCGGCCCTCGGACAGGGGTATGGCTACACCTTC. Protein sequence: CASSPALGQGYGYTF. The V gene is TRBV7-9, the J gene TRBJ1-2; 9 bases align to TRBD1. CDR1 and CDR2 (germline): SEHNR, FQNEAQ (reference sequence). V dropped 5 bases and J dropped 5; count of bases not matched to a gene: 9. The CDR3 covers 15 residues.